A selection of T cell receptor beta chains follows, all from one sample in a study of neurological immune-mediated disorders. Via MiXCR, TCRdb re-called the 5' RACE reads, giving one row per CDR3 protein. The sample includes roughly 70,000 distinct CDR3 sequences, around 4.2% seen only once; the top ten take 1% to 1.5%. The source material was PBMCs. The receptors derive from a man aged 25 to 45 with multiple sclerosis. Both conserved end residues are part of each CDR3. A D gene is named only where the DNA matches it firmly. Clone size is shown for a subset of rows, as once, few, many or a class of expanded clone.

d_gene: TRBD2
j_gene: TRBJ2-3
v_gene: TRBV5-6
abundance: many
CDR3nt: TGTGCCAGCAGCCCGTTTTTGCGGGGGGTTACAGATACGCAGTATTTT
CDR3aa: CASSPFLRGVTDTQYF

d_gene: .
j_gene: TRBJ2-3
v_gene: TRBV20-1
abundance: few
CDR3nt: TGCAGTGCCAAATTCCAACGGACCCGCACAGATACGCAGTATTTT
CDR3aa: CSAKFQRTRTDTQYF

d_gene: .
j_gene: TRBJ2-6
v_gene: TRBV7-3
abundance: many
CDR3nt: TGTGCCAGCAGCTTATTTTCCTCTGGGGCCAACGTCCTGACTTTC
CDR3aa: CASSLFSSGANVLTF

d_gene: .
j_gene: TRBJ2-3
v_gene: TRBV12-3/TRBV12-4
abundance: many
CDR3nt: TGTGCCAGCAGTACCGACAGGATTCAGCTCACAGATACGCAGTATTTT
CDR3aa: CASSTDRIQLTDTQYF

d_gene: .
j_gene: TRBJ2-7
v_gene: TRBV5-6
abundance: many
CDR3nt: TGTGCCAGCAGCTTGCTGAATTACGAGCAGTACTTC
CDR3aa: CASSLLNYEQYF

d_gene: .
j_gene: TRBJ2-3
v_gene: TRBV20-1
abundance: many
CDR3nt: TGCAGTGCTAGAGATTGGACTATTCCCGCAGATACGCAGTATTTT
CDR3aa: CSARDWTIPADTQYF

d_gene: .
j_gene: TRBJ2-1
v_gene: TRBV4-1
abundance: many
CDR3nt: TGCGCCAGCAGCCAAGGGCTAGCCTATGAGCAGTTCTTC
CDR3aa: CASSQGLAYEQFF

d_gene: TRBD1
j_gene: TRBJ2-7
v_gene: TRBV6-5
abundance: many
CDR3nt: TGTGCCAGCCGCAGGGGGAGCTCCTACGAGCAGTACTTC
CDR3aa: CASRRGSSYEQYF

d_gene: .
j_gene: TRBJ1-2
v_gene: TRBV20-1
abundance: many
CDR3nt: TGCAGTGCTGCCCGAGGAATAAACTATGGCTACACCTTC
CDR3aa: CSAARGINYGYTF

d_gene: .
j_gene: TRBJ1-5
v_gene: TRBV5-5
abundance: many
CDR3nt: TGTGCCAGCAGCTCGGACAGAGCGTATCAGCCCCAGCATTTT
CDR3aa: CASSSDRAYQPQHF

d_gene: .
j_gene: TRBJ2-7
v_gene: TRBV4-1
abundance: many
CDR3nt: TGCGCCAGCAGCCAAGATTTGGGGGGTTACGAGCAGTACTTC
CDR3aa: CASSQDLGGYEQYF

d_gene: .
j_gene: TRBJ1-1
v_gene: TRBV4-1
abundance: many
CDR3nt: TGCGCCAGCAGCCAAGATTTAAGAGGGTACGCTGAAGCTTTCTTT
CDR3aa: CASSQDLRGYAEAFF

d_gene: .
j_gene: TRBJ2-5
v_gene: TRBV7-8
abundance: many
CDR3nt: TGTGCCAGCAGCTTACTACTGACCGGGATTAGGGAGACCCAGTACTTC
CDR3aa: CASSLLLTGIRETQYF

d_gene: TRBD1
j_gene: TRBJ2-3
v_gene: TRBV12-3/TRBV12-4
abundance: many
CDR3nt: TGTGCCAGCAGCATCACAGGGGTGCCCACAGATACGCAGTATTTT
CDR3aa: CASSITGVPTDTQYF

d_gene: TRBD2
j_gene: TRBJ2-7
v_gene: TRBV7-2
abundance: many
CDR3nt: TGTGCCAGCAGCTTAGAGCGGGGCTACCACGAGCAGTACTTC
CDR3aa: CASSLERGYHEQYF

d_gene: TRBD2
j_gene: TRBJ2-5
v_gene: TRBV3-1
abundance: many
CDR3nt: TGTGCCAGCACCTGGACTAGCGGACCCCGAGAGACCCAGTACTTC
CDR3aa: CASTWTSGPRETQYF

d_gene: TRBD2
j_gene: TRBJ2-5
v_gene: TRBV5-1
abundance: many
CDR3nt: TGCGCCAGCAGCGCAGGACTAGCGGGGGGAGTGGAGACCCAGTACTTC
CDR3aa: CASSAGLAGGVETQYF

d_gene: .
j_gene: TRBJ2-3
v_gene: TRBV9
abundance: many
CDR3nt: TGTGCCAGCAGCGTTTGGGGAAGCACAGATACGCAGTATTTT
CDR3aa: CASSVWGSTDTQYF

d_gene: TRBD2
j_gene: TRBJ2-3
v_gene: TRBV4-3
abundance: many
CDR3nt: TGCGCCAGCAGCCAAGGGACGGGGGGGGTGACAGATACGCAGTATTTT
CDR3aa: CASSQGTGGVTDTQYF

d_gene: .
j_gene: TRBJ1-1
v_gene: TRBV27
abundance: few
CDR3nt: TGTGCCAGCAGTTTAAATTGGGGGAGCACTGAAGCTTTCTTT
CDR3aa: CASSLNWGSTEAFF

d_gene: .
j_gene: TRBJ1-4
v_gene: TRBV20-1
abundance: many
CDR3nt: TGCAGTGCTAGAGAGGGAGATTACGGCCCCGAGGAAGAAAAACTGTTTTTT
CDR3aa: CSAREGDYGPEEEKLFF

d_gene: .
j_gene: TRBJ2-5
v_gene: TRBV6-2/TRBV6-3
abundance: many
CDR3nt: TGTGCCAGCAGTTCAGGGGAGGGGGAGACCCAGTACTTC
CDR3aa: CASSSGEGETQYF

d_gene: .
j_gene: TRBJ2-1
v_gene: TRBV18
abundance: .
CDR3nt: TGTGCCAGCTCACCAGGTTTCATTTACGATGAGCAGTTCTTC
CDR3aa: CASSPGFIYDEQFF

d_gene: .
j_gene: TRBJ2-4
v_gene: TRBV18
abundance: many
CDR3nt: TGTGCCAGCTCACCACTCGAGGGGGACATTCAGTACTTC
CDR3aa: CASSPLEGDIQYF

d_gene: .
j_gene: TRBJ2-5
v_gene: TRBV6-2/TRBV6-3
abundance: many
CDR3nt: TGTGCCAGCAGTTATCGAGCGATCCAAGAGACCCAGTACTTC
CDR3aa: CASSYRAIQETQYF

d_gene: .
j_gene: TRBJ1-5
v_gene: TRBV10-2
abundance: many
CDR3nt: TGCGCCAGCAGTGAGTCGAGTGGCAGCTATAGCAATCAGCCCCAGCATTTT
CDR3aa: CASSESSGSYSNQPQHF

d_gene: .
j_gene: TRBJ1-5
v_gene: TRBV7-9
abundance: many
CDR3nt: TGTGCCAGCAGCTTAGGTGGCAGGACGCTTCTCAATCAGCCCCAGCATTTT
CDR3aa: CASSLGGRTLLNQPQHF

d_gene: .
j_gene: TRBJ2-5
v_gene: TRBV29-1
abundance: many
CDR3nt: TGCAGCGTTGATCCCAGGTCGGAGACCCAGTACTTC
CDR3aa: CSVDPRSETQYF

d_gene: TRBD1
j_gene: TRBJ1-6
v_gene: TRBV10-3
abundance: many
CDR3nt: TGTGCCATCAGTGCCCCGGGACAGGGGAATTCACCCCTCCACTTT
CDR3aa: CAISAPGQGNSPLHF

d_gene: .
j_gene: TRBJ2-7
v_gene: TRBV5-5
abundance: many
CDR3nt: TGTGCCAGCAGCTTGGTTCAGGCAGGAGGAGAGCAGTACTTC
CDR3aa: CASSLVQAGGEQYF

d_gene: TRBD1
j_gene: TRBJ1-5
v_gene: TRBV7-2
abundance: .
CDR3nt: TGTGCCAGCAGCTTAAGACAGGGGAGTCAGCCCCAGAATTTT
CDR3aa: CASSLRQGSQPQNF

d_gene: .
j_gene: TRBJ2-5
v_gene: TRBV7-2
abundance: medium-sized
CDR3nt: TGTGCCAGCAGCTTAGGTTACACGGAGACCCAGTACTTC
CDR3aa: CASSLGYTETQYF

d_gene: .
j_gene: TRBJ1-5
v_gene: TRBV29-1
abundance: many
CDR3nt: TGCAGCGTTGAAGTACAGGTCAATCAGCCCCAGCATTTT
CDR3aa: CSVEVQVNQPQHF

d_gene: .
j_gene: TRBJ1-1
v_gene: TRBV9
abundance: many
CDR3nt: TGTGCCAGCAGCGTAGTGGCAGGACAAGCTTTCTTT
CDR3aa: CASSVVAGQAFF

d_gene: .
j_gene: TRBJ2-2
v_gene: TRBV12-3/TRBV12-4
abundance: many
CDR3nt: TGTGCCAGCAGTTTAGCGCGAGGGGTTAAGACCGGGGAGCTGTTTTTT
CDR3aa: CASSLARGVKTGELFF

d_gene: .
j_gene: TRBJ1-2
v_gene: TRBV5-5
abundance: many
CDR3nt: TGTGCCAGCAGCCCGGACAGTCGTGGCTACACCTTC
CDR3aa: CASSPDSRGYTF

d_gene: .
j_gene: TRBJ1-2
v_gene: TRBV29-1
abundance: many
CDR3nt: TGCAGCGTTAAGACAGCGAACTATGGCTACACCTTC
CDR3aa: CSVKTANYGYTF

d_gene: TRBD2
j_gene: TRBJ2-2
v_gene: TRBV3-1
abundance: many
CDR3nt: TGTGCCAGCCATCCCCGGGACTACAGGGGGGAGCTGTTTTTT
CDR3aa: CASHPRDYRGELFF

d_gene: .
j_gene: TRBJ1-1
v_gene: TRBV3-1
abundance: many
CDR3nt: TGTGCCAGCAGCCAAGATTGGGGGGCAGCTTTCTTT
CDR3aa: CASSQDWGAAFF

d_gene: .
j_gene: TRBJ2-1
v_gene: TRBV7-9
abundance: many
CDR3nt: TGTGCCAGCAGCTTCAGGTCTAATCTTAACAATGAGCAGTTCTTC
CDR3aa: CASSFRSNLNNEQFF

d_gene: .
j_gene: TRBJ2-3
v_gene: TRBV7-9
abundance: many
CDR3nt: TGTGCCAGCAGCGCAGGGGGCACAGATACGCAGTATTTT
CDR3aa: CASSAGGTDTQYF

d_gene: TRBD1
j_gene: TRBJ2-1
v_gene: TRBV12-3/TRBV12-4
abundance: many
CDR3nt: TGTGCCAGCATCCGGTCGGGGACAGGGGCTTACAATGAGCAGTTCTTC
CDR3aa: CASIRSGTGAYNEQFF

d_gene: TRBD1
j_gene: TRBJ1-2
v_gene: TRBV20-1
abundance: many
CDR3nt: TGCAGTGCTAGAGAATCGGACAGGGCCTATGGCTACACCTTC
CDR3aa: CSARESDRAYGYTF

d_gene: .
j_gene: TRBJ2-2
v_gene: TRBV5-1
abundance: many
CDR3nt: TGCGCCAGCAGCTTGGGGGAGATCGGGACCGGGGAGCTGTTTTTT
CDR3aa: CASSLGEIGTGELFF

d_gene: .
j_gene: TRBJ1-3
v_gene: TRBV3-1
abundance: many
CDR3nt: TGTGCCAGCAGCCCGGGGTTCTCTGGAAACACCATATATTTT
CDR3aa: CASSPGFSGNTIYF

d_gene: .
j_gene: TRBJ1-2
v_gene: TRBV29-1
abundance: many
CDR3nt: TGCAGCGGCCTCACAGGGACTGAATATGGCTACACCTTC
CDR3aa: CSGLTGTEYGYTF

d_gene: .
j_gene: TRBJ2-7
v_gene: TRBV12-3/TRBV12-4
abundance: many
CDR3nt: TGTGCCAGCAGCCCCAACACCTACGAGCAGTACTTC
CDR3aa: CASSPNTYEQYF

d_gene: .
j_gene: TRBJ1-1
v_gene: TRBV4-3
abundance: many
CDR3nt: TGCGCCAGCAGGGGTGCTGGGGGGGTGAACACTGAAGCTTTCTTT
CDR3aa: CASRGAGGVNTEAFF

d_gene: TRBD2
j_gene: TRBJ2-2
v_gene: TRBV7-9
abundance: many
CDR3nt: TGTGCCAGCAGCGACCCCCAGCGGGGGGGCCGCGGGGAGCTGTTTTTT
CDR3aa: CASSDPQRGGRGELFF

d_gene: TRBD1
j_gene: TRBJ1-2
v_gene: TRBV7-2
abundance: many
CDR3nt: TGTGCCAGCAGCCCAGGGGACAGGAACTATGGCTACACCTTC
CDR3aa: CASSPGDRNYGYTF

d_gene: .
j_gene: TRBJ2-7
v_gene: TRBV6-2/TRBV6-3
abundance: many
CDR3nt: TGTGCCAGCAGTTACGGACAGAGCTCCTACGAGCAGTACTTC
CDR3aa: CASSYGQSSYEQYF

d_gene: .
j_gene: TRBJ2-2
v_gene: TRBV13
abundance: .
CDR3nt: TGTGCCAGCAGCCCACCCAGGGACACCGGGGAGCTGTTTTTT
CDR3aa: CASSPPRDTGELFF

d_gene: TRBD1
j_gene: TRBJ1-2
v_gene: TRBV7-9
abundance: many
CDR3nt: TGTGCCAGCAGCACACAGGGGGCCAGTGGCTACACCTTC
CDR3aa: CASSTQGASGYTF

d_gene: .
j_gene: TRBJ2-7
v_gene: TRBV5-1
abundance: .
CDR3nt: TGCGCCAGCAGCTTAAGTGTCGAGCAGTACTTC
CDR3aa: CASSLSVEQYF

d_gene: TRBD1
j_gene: TRBJ2-7
v_gene: TRBV10-3
abundance: many
CDR3nt: TGTGCCATCAGACTAGGGACAGGGGGTGCCTACGAGCAGTACTTC
CDR3aa: CAIRLGTGGAYEQYF

d_gene: .
j_gene: TRBJ1-6
v_gene: TRBV5-1
abundance: .
CDR3nt: TGCGCCAGCAGCTTGGCTTCTTGGGCCTCCTATAATTCACCCCTCAACTTT
CDR3aa: CASSLASWASYNSPLNF

d_gene: .
j_gene: TRBJ2-1
v_gene: TRBV2
abundance: many
CDR3nt: TGTGCCAGCAGTGAGGGACCCTACAATGAGCAGTTCTTC
CDR3aa: CASSEGPYNEQFF